Sequencing of this T cell receptor (beta chain) was carried out in a study of technical replicates of blood from several donors. Sequencing used immunoSEQ multiplex PCR; TCRdb keeps in-frame clones, though not all of them. The table lists tens of thousands of clones, around 92% of them singletons. The origin of this receptor is a human donor in good health. Sequencing was done on a sample of T cells isolated from PBMCs.

The CDR3 region is CASSNYGQGARDTIYF. CDR3 nucleotides: TGTGCCAGCAGTAACTACGGGCAGGGGGCGCGAGACACCATATATTTT. The chain couples TRBV27 to TRBJ1-3; 8 nucleotides match TRBD1. The CDR3 has 16 amino acids. Germline values: CDR1 MNHEY, CDR2 SMNVEV (reference sequence). V lost 5 bases and J lost 8; bases outside the gene matches: 14.